These 8 T cell receptor beta chains were all obtained from the same sample, sequenced in a study of blood T cell repertoires in COVID-19. Assay used: immunoSEQ multiplex PCR; TCRdb lists only in-frame clones, some missing. The sample contains around 210,000 clones, around 92% of which appear only once. Source material: PBMCs or T cells enriched from blood (not recorded which). The source of these receptors is a woman younger than 35 who had recovered from COVID-19.

V usage is TRBV28 and J usage is TRBJ2-3, with 8 bases aligning to TRBD1. Germline V lookup: CDR1 MDHEN, CDR2 SYDVKM. The CDR3 spans 15 residues. V shed 4 bases, J shed 3 bases, and the junction held 6 bases outside the gene matches. For the CDR3, the DNA is TGTGCCAGCAGTTCGACAGGGGTAAAGACAGATACGCAGTATTTT. It yields the protein CASSSTGVKTDTQYF.

The J gene is TRBJ2-5, the V gene TRBV29-1; D may be TRBD1 (6 bases). The CDR3 has 14 amino acids. Trimming pared 1 base from V and 5 bases from J, leaving 14 bases between. Per the germline V gene, CDR1 is SQVTM and CDR2 is ANQGSEA. CDR3 bases: TGCAGCGTTGAAGCGAGGGGGTGGAGGGAGACCCAGTACTTC. This sequence encodes CSVEARGWRETQYF.

The rearrangement joins TRBV28 to TRBJ1-3; weak D call: TRBD1 (6 bases). Germline V lookup: CDR1 MDHEN, CDR2 SYDVKM. Trimming left V 4 bases short and J 0 bases short, with 22 bases between. CDR3 size: 19 residues. The CDR3 nucleotides read TGTGCCAGCAGTTGGCCGACAGGCCGCCTCCTAAGCTCTGGAAACACCATATATTTT. Its translation is CASSWPTGRLLSSGNTIYF.

This rearrangement joins TRBV24-1 to TRBJ2-2, with TRBD1 matching 8 bases. Per the germline V gene, CDR1 is KGHDR and CDR2 is SFDVKD. This CDR3 is 16 amino acids long. V lost 3 bases to trimming and J lost 4 bases; unmatched junction nucleotides: 6. CDR3 DNA sequence: TGTGCCACCAGTGATCCCGGACAGGGAGGCACCGGGGAGCTGTTTTTT. Its protein product is CATSDPGQGGTGELFF.

This rearrangement joins TRBV28 to TRBJ1-4, with TRBD1 as a possible D gene (5 bases). From germline, CDR1 is MDHEN and CDR2 SYDVKM. Trimming pared 7 bases from V and 2 bases from J, leaving 11 bases between. The CDR3 is 14 residues long. For the CDR3, the DNA is TGTGCCAGCATGCCAGGGATTACTAATGAAAAACTGTTTTTT. This translates into CASMPGITNEKLFF.

This rearrangement joins TRBV9 to TRBJ2-1; 8 nucleotides agree with TRBD2. Trimming took 3 bases from V and 6 from J; bases not matched to a gene: 5. This CDR3 is 14 amino acids long. CDR1 SGDLS and CDR2 YYNGEE come from the germline V gene. The chain's CDR3 is CASSAGGRINEQFF. The CDR3, as DNA: TGTGCCAGCAGCGCGGGGGGGCGGATCAATGAGCAGTTCTTC.

The chain recombines TRBV28 with TRBJ1-1; 8 bases align to TRBD1. CDR1 is MDHEN and CDR2 is SYDVKM in the germline V gene. CDR3 size: 15 residues. V shed 3 bases, J shed 9 bases, and the junction held 12 bases outside the gene matches. CDR3 in amino acids: CASSLTGQAQIQAFF. CDR3 sequence (DNA): TGTGCCAGCAGTTTGACGGGACAGGCGCAAATCCAAGCTTTCTTT.

This clone was counted only a few times. The chain recombines TRBV23-1 with TRBJ1-1; D remains ambiguous. TRBV23-1 is assigned to the ORF class and has an uncertain function. The CDR3 extends over 16 amino acids. V lost 2 bases and J 0 bases, leaving 13 bases between the germline ends. The DNA of the CDR3 is TGCGCCAGCAGTCAACGTAGCGGGAGTCTGAACACTGAAGCTTTCTTT. This gives the protein CASSQRSGSLNTEAFF.